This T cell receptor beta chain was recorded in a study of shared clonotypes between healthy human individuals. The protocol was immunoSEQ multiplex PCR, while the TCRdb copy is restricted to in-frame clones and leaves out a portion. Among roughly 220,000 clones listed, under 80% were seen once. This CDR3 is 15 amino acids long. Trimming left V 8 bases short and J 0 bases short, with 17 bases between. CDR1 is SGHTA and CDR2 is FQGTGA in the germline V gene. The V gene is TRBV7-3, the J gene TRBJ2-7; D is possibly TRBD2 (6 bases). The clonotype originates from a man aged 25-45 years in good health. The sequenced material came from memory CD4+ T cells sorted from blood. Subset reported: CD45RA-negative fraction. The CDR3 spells CASRLGNSLSYEQYF. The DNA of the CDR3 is TGTGCCAGCCGACTAGGGAATTCCCTCTCCTACGAGCAGTACTTC.